This T cell receptor (beta chain) was identified during a study of regulatory T cells in long-lasting Graves disease. Background on the study: It was over 5 years of antithyroid drugs, with positive TSH receptor antibodies, that meant persistent Graves' disease.

The sample's time point: persistent/refractory GD, antithyroid drugs over 5 years with positive TRAb. The authors made the TCR library using RNA they extracted from PBMCs. As a group, patients came from one endocrinology department in Xi'an, China. Relying on iRepertoire HTBI primers and Arm-PCR of CDR3 regions, the team built TCR beta libraries. A single record per CDR3 protein comes from TCRdb applying MiXCR to the multiplex PCR reads. The data show some 450,000 distinct CDR3 sequences, with around 24% seen just once and roughly a quarter held by the top ten. This clonotype was counted a few times. The CDR3 contains 13 residues. The germline V gene has CDR1 SGHTA and CDR2 FQGNSA. Trimming left V 5 bases short and J 2 bases short, with 10 bases between.

Specimen: peripheral blood mononuclear cells (PBMCs), collected when the disease was refractory, from a patient treated with antithyroid drugs. The sequence came from a female donor with Graves disease. The chain combines TRBV7-2 with TRBJ2-7; D may correspond to TRBD1 or TRBD2 (5 bases each). As DNA, the CDR3 is TGTGCCAGCAGCCGGGACCTAGCCTACGAGCAGTACTTC. This gives the protein CASSRDLAYEQYF.